Described below is a single T cell receptor (beta chain) sequence and its context. Its target is not known. Subjects with ophthalmopathy showed a Clinical Activity Score no lower than 3, a NOSPECS grade no lower than 4, and a duration shorter than 3 months. Those patients with uncontrolled infection, other autoimmune disease, pregnancy or lactation were excluded. This sample was taken from a study of T cells in Graves' hyperthyroidism and ophthalmopathy. The CDR3 contains 15 residues. V was pared by 1 base and J by 8 bases, with 8 bases of the junction left unmatched. Germline V gene sequence: CDR1 MGHRA, CDR2 YSYEKL. Notes on the study in general: Appearing also in blood were most of the thyroid clonotypes expanded above 0.001. Ophthalmopathy stood apart from stable hyperthyroidism in a 13 V-J model.

TCR beta CDR3 regions were amplified from RNA transcripts. The HTBI set primed first-round TCR CDR3 RT-PCR. Using its own MiXCR run on the multiplex PCR reads, TCRdb lists one record per CDR3 protein. Among fewer than 400,000 distinct CDR3 sequences, over 12% were seen once, and the ten largest hold around 27%. The TCR sequence derives from a man between 45 and 60 years old with Graves' ophthalmopathy. V gene TRBV4-1 combines with J gene TRBJ2-7; 10 nucleotides agree with TRBD2. Sequenced input: blood. CDR3 bases: TGCGCCAGCAGCCAAGGCCTAGCGGGAGCGTACAAGCAGTACTTC. Protein sequence: CASSQGLAGAYKQYF.